This TCR beta chain was identified during a study of read filtering for tumor transcriptome and immune sequencing. Study background: The cohort had around 18 men and approximately 13 women aged about 45 to 80, mean about 66 years.

The CDR3 extends over 11 amino acids. V shed 6 bases and J shed 2 bases, with 5 bases lying between them. The germline CDR1 and CDR2 sequences are SGHTA and FQGNSA. From roughly 390 ng of RNA, a library with molecular barcoded alpha/delta and beta/gamma adaptors was made. TCRdb analysed the reads with MiXCR anew, one entry per CDR3 protein. The data contain more than 35,000 distinct CDR3 sequences, roughly an eighth of them singletons. This clonotype was recorded at least ten times. The sample taken for sequencing was a population of CD138-negative cells sorted from bone marrow. The chain employs TRBV7-2 and TRBJ2-7; no definite D call. This TCR came from a donor at least 40 years old with multiple myeloma. This CDR3 is CASSSTYEQYF. The CDR3 DNA reads TGTGCCAGCAGTTCCACCTACGAGCAGTACTTC.